This TCR beta chain was captured by sequencing in a study of blood T cell repertoires in COVID-19. Looking at the study overall: The United States, Italy and Spain provided the acute and convalescent COVID-19 samples. Nucleic acid was either cDNA or gDNA, and it came from T cells, B-cell-depleted T cells, or PBMCs.

Participant-reported clinical history was the basis for cohort assignment. Recovered Cohort 3 donors showed two negative PCRs, clearance, or symptom resolution. Germline V gene lookup returns CDR1 MNHEY and CDR2 SVGAGI. This CDR3 has 14 residues. The V gene lost 6 bases and the J gene lost 0 bases, with 9 bases spanning the gap. TCRdb keeps only in-frame clones here, not all; method: immunoSEQ multiplex PCR. Of 190,000 or so clones in the sample, 80% to 85% were seen once. This clonotype was sampled from a man aged 40-50 years who had recovered from COVID-19. The specimen sequenced was PBMCs or T cells enriched from blood (not recorded which). V is TRBV6-5 and J is TRBJ1-5; D gene unclear. In DNA form, the CDR3 reads TGTGCCAGCAGCGCTACTAGTAGCAATCAGCCCCAGCATTTT. As protein: CASSATSSNQPQHF.